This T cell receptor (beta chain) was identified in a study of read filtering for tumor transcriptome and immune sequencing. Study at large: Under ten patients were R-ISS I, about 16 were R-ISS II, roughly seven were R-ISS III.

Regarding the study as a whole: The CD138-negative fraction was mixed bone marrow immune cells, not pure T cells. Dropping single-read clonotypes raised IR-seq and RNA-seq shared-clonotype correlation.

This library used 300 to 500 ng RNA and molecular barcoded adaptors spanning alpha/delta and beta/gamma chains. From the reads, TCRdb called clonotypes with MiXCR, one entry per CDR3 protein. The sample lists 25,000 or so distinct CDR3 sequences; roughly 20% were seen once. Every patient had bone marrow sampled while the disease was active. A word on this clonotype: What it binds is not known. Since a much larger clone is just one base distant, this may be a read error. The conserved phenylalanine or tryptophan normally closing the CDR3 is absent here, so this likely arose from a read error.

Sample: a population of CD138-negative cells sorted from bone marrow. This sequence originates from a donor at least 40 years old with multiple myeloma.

The CDR3 DNA is TGCGCCAGCAGCGTGGAAGGGGTGGAAGCTTTCCTT. As protein: CASSVEGVEAFL. The chain has TRBV5-1 and TRBJ1-1; D might be TRBD1 (5 bases). Germline V lookup: CDR1 SGHRS, CDR2 YFSETQ. V was pared by 4 bases and J by 8 bases, with 12 bases between. This CDR3 comprises 12 residues.